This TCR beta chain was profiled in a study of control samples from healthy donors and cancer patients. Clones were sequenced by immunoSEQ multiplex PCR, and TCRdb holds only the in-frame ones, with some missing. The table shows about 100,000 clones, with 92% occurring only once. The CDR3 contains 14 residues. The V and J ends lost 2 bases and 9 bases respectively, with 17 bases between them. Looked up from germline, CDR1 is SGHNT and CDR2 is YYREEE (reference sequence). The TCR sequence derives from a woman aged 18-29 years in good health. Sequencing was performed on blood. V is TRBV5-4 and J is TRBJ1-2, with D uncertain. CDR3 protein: CASSLSPRSDRYTF. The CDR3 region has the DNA TGTGCCAGCAGCTTATCCCCAAGGAGTGATCGCTACACCTTC.